This is a list of T cell receptor beta chains from one sample in a study of cytomegalovirus exposure and HLA in healthy donors. The assay was immunoSEQ multiplex PCR, and TCRdb's table has in-frame clones only and misses some. Here the sample spans fewer than 150,000 clones, 82% being singletons. The sample comprised PBMCs. These receptor sequences come from a man aged 30 to 45 in good health and CMV-seropositive. The CDR3 runs from the conserved cysteine through the conserved F or W.

>TRBV18|TRBJ2-2
CASSLDRNTGELFF
>TRBV6-1|TRBJ2-7
CASRSGRVWSYEQYF
>TRBV5-1|TRBJ2-3
CASSPGSQTLDTQYF
>TRBV5-1|TRBJ1-2
CASSLSGQTNYGYTF
>TRBV10-3|TRBJ2-1
CAIRQDSGGGNEQFF
>TRBV2|TRBJ1-3
CASSDKGGANSGNTIYF
>TRBV5-6|TRBJ2-7
CASSRDRSYEQYF
>TRBV15|TRBJ2-1
CATSRMTSANNEQFF
>TRBV15|TRBJ2-1
CATSRDRGSGNEQFF
>TRBV5-1|TRBJ2-1
CASSLGTSGSEQFF
>TRBV6-1|TRBJ1-2
CASNTLGRDYGYTF
>TRBV7-3|TRBJ2-1
CASSLLAANYNEQFF
>TRBV6-6|TRBJ2-5
CASSTGTSGETQYF
>TRBV11-1|TRBJ2-1
CATAPGQVYNEQFF
>TRBV5-1|TRBJ2-2
CASRKGPSVGTGELFF
>TRBV5-4|TRBJ1-6
CASRPPLQKFNSPLHF
>TRBV5-4|TRBJ2-5
CASSFSLADQETQYF
>TRBV27|TRBJ1-1
CASSNYPTGMNTEAFF
>TRBV18|TRBJ2-4
CASSPPGAGAKNIQYF
>TRBV18|TRBJ1-1
CASSPGGGANTEAFF
>TRBV5-6|TRBJ1-2
CASSLNQRDGYTF
>TRBV2|TRBJ2-3
CASSGSSRGSTDTQYF
>TRBV14|TRBJ1-2
CASKGTGGGVGGYTF
>TRBV25-1|TRBJ2-7
CASSELNEQYF